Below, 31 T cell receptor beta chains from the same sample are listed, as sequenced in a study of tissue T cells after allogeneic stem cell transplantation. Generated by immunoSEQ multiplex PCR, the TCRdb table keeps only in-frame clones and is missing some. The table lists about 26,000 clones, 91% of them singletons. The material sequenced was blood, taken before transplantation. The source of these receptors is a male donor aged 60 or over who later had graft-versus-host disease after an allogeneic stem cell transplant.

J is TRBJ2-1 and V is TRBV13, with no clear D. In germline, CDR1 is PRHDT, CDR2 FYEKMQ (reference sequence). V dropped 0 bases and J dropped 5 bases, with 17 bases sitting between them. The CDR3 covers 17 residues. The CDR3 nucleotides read TGTGCCAGCAGCTTAGGTCCTAGGAGAGCGCACCACAATGAGCAGTTCTTC. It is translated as CASSLGPRRAHHNEQFF.

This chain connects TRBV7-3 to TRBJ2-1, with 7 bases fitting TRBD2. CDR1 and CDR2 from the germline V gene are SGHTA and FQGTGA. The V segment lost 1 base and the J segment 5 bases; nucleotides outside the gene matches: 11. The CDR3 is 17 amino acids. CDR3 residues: CASSLRAAGEGNNEQFF. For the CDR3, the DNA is TGTGCCAGCAGCTTAAGGGCGGCGGGAGAGGGGAACAATGAGCAGTTCTTC.

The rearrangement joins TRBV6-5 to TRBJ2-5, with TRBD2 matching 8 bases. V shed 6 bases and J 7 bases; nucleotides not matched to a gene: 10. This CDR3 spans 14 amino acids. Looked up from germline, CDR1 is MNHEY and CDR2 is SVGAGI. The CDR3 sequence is CASSPLGAGGTQYF. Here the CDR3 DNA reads TGTGCCAGCAGCCCCCTTGGGGCGGGGGGGACCCAGTACTTC.

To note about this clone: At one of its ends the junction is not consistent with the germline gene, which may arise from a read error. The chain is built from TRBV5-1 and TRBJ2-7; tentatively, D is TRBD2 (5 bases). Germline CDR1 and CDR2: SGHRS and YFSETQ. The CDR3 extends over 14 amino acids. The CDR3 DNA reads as TGCGCCAGCAGCTTGAAACTAGTCTCCCACGAGCAGTACTTC. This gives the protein CASSLKLVSHEQYF.

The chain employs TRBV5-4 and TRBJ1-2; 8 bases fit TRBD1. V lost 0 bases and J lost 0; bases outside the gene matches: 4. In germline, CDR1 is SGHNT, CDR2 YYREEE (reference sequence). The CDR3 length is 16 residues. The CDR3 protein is CASSLAGQGSNYGYTF. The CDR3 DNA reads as TGTGCCAGCAGCTTGGCCGGACAGGGATCTAACTATGGCTACACCTTC. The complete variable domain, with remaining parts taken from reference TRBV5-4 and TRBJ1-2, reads ETGVTQSPTHLIKTRGQQVTLRCSSQSGHNTVSWYQQALGQGPQFIFQYYREEENGRGNFPPRFSGLQFPNYSSELNVNALELDDSALYLCASSLAGQGSNYGYTFGSGTRLTVV.

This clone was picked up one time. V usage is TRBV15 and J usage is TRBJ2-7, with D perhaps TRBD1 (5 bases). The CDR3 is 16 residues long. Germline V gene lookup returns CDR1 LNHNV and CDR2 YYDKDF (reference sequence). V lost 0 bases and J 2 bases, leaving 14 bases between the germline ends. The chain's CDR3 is CATSRDNIGVTYEQYF. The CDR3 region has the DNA TGTGCCACCAGCAGAGATAATATAGGGGTAACCTACGAGCAGTACTTC.

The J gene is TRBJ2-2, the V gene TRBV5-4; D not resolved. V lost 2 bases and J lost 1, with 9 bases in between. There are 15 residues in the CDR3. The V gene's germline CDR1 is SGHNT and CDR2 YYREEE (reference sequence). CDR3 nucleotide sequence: TGTGCCAGCAGCTTACTGACCGAGAACACCGGGGAGCTGTTTTTT. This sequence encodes CASSLLTENTGELFF.

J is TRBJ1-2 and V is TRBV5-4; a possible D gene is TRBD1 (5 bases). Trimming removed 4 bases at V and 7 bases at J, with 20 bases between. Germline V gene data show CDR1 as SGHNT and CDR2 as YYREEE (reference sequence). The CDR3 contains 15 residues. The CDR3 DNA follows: TGTGCCAGCAGCGGCGCCGGGACCCAGGGCGTTGGCTACACCTTC. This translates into CASSGAGTQGVGYTF.

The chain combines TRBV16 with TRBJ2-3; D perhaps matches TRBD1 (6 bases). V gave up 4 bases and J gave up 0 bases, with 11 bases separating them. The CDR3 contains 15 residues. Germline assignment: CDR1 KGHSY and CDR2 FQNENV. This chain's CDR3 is CASSPTGPSTDTQYF. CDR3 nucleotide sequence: TGTGCCAGCAGCCCGACAGGCCCCAGCACAGATACGCAGTATTTT.

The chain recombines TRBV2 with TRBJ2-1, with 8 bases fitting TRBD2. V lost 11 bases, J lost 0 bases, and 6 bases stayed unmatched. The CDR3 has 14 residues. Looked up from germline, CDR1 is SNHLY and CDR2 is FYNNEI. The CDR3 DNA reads TGTGCCTCCGCTAGCGGGCCCTCCTACAATGAGCAGTTCTTC. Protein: CASASGPSYNEQFF.

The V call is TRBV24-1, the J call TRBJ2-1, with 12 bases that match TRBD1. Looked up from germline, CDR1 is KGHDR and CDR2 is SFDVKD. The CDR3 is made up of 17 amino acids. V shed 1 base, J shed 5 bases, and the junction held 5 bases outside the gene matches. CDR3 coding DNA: TGTGCCACCAGTGATTTATCGGGACAGGGGGCTGACAATGAGCAGTTCTTC. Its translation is CATSDLSGQGADNEQFF.

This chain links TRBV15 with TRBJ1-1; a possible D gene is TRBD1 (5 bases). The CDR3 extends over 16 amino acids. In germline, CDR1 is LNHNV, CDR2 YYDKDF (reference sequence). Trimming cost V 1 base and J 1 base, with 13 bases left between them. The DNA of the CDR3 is TGTGCCACCAGCAGAGGCAAGGGGATCGAGAACACTGAAGCTTTCTTT. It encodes CATSRGKGIENTEAFF.

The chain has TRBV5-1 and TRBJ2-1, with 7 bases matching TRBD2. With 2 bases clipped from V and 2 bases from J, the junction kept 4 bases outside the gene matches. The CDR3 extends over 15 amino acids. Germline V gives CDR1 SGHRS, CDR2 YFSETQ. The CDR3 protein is CASSFLAEPYNEQFF. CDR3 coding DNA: TGCGCCAGCAGCTTTCTAGCGGAACCCTACAATGAGCAGTTCTTC.

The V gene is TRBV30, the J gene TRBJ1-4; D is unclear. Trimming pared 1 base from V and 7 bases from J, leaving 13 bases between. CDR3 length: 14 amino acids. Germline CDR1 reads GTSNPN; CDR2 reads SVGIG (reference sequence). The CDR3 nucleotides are TGTGCCTGGAGTGCTCGGGAGGATGGTGAAAAACTGTTTTTT. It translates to CAWSAREDGEKLFF.

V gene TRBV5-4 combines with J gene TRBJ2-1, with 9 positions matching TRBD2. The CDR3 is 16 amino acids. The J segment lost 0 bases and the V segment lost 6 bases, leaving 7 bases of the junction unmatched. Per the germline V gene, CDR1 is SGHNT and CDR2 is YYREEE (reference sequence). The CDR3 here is CASNKAGGYSYNEQFF. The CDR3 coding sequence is TGTGCCAGCAATAAAGCGGGGGGTTACTCCTACAATGAGCAGTTCTTC. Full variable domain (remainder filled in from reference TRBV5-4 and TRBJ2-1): ETGVTQSPTHLIKTRGQQVTLRCSSQSGHNTVSWYQQALGQGPQFIFQYYREEENGRGNFPPRFSGLQFPNYSSELNVNALELDDSALYLCASNKAGGYSYNEQFFGPGTRLTVL.

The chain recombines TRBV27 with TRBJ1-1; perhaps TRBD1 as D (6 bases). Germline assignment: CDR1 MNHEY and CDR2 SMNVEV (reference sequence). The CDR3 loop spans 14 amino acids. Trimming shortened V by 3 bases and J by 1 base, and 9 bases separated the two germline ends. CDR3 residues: CASSFRTENTEAFF. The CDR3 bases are TGTGCCAGCAGTTTCCGGACAGAGAACACTGAAGCTTTCTTT.

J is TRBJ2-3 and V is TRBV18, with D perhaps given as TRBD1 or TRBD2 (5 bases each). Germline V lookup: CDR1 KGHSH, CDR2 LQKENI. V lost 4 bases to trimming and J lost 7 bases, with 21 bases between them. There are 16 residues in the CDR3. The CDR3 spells CASSQPGLGGVHTQYF. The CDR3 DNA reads TGTGCCAGCTCACAACCAGGGCTAGGAGGAGTCCATACGCAGTATTTT.

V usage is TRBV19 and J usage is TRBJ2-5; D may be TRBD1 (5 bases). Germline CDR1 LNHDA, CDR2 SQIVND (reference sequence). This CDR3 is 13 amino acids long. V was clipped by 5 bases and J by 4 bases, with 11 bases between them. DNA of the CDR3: TGTGCCAGTAGTTATCAGGGTCGAGAGACCCAGTACTTC. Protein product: CASSYQGRETQYF. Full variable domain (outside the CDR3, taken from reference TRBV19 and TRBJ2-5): DGGITQSPKYLFRKEGQNVTLSCEQNLNHDAMYWYRQDPGQGLRLIYYSQIVNDFQKGDIAEGYSVSREKKESFPLTVTSAQKNPTAFYLCASSYQGRETQYFGPGTRLLVL.

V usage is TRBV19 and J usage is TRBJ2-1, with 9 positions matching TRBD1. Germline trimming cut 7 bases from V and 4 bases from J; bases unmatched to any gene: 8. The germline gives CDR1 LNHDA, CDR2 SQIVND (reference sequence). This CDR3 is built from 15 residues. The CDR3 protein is CASTPGTGSYNEQFF. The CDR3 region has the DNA TGTGCCAGTACCCCAGGGACAGGGTCGTACAATGAGCAGTTCTTC.

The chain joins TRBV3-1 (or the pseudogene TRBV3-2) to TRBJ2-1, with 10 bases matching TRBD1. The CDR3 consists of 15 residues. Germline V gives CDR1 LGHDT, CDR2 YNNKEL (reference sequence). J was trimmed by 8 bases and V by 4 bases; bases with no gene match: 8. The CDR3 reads CASSPRDRGLHEQFF. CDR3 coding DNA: TGTGCCAGCAGCCCCCGGGACAGGGGTCTCCATGAGCAGTTCTTC.

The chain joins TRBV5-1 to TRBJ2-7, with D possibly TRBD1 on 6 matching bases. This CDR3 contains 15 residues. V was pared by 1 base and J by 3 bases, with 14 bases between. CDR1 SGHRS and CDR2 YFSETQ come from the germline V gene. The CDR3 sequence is CASSLLDSTNYEQYF. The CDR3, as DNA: TGCGCCAGCAGCTTGTTGGACAGCACTAACTACGAGCAGTACTTC.

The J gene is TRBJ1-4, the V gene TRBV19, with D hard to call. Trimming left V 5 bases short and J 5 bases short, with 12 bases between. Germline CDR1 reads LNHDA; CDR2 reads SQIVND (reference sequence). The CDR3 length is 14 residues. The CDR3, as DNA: TGTGCCAGTAGTGCCGTCTTTTCAAATGAAAAACTGTTTTTT. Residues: CASSAVFSNEKLFF.

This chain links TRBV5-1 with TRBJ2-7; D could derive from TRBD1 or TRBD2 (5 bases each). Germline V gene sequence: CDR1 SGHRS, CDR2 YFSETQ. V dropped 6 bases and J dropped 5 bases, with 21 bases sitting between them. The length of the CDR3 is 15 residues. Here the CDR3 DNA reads TGCGCCAGCATCCCCCCAGTCCGGGACGCGAACGAGCAGTACTTC. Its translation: CASIPPVRDANEQYF.

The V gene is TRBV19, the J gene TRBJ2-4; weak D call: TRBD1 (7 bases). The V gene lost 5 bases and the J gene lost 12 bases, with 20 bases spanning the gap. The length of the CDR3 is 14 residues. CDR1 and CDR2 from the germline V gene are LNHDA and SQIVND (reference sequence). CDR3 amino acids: CASSPRSGGSYQYF. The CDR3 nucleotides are TGTGCCAGTAGTCCCCGATCAGGGGGGAGCTATCAGTACTTC.

In nucleotides, the CDR3 is TGTGCCAGCAGCCACGGGGACAGGGTTGTTGGCTACACCTTC. It translates to CASSHGDRVVGYTF. V gene TRBV7-2 combines with J gene TRBJ1-2; TRBD1 aligns across 9 bases. This CDR3 comprises 14 residues. Germline V gene data show CDR1 as SGHTA and CDR2 as FQGNSA. V shed 5 bases, J shed 7 bases, and the junction held 8 bases outside the gene matches. Based on the CDR3 plus reference TRBV7-2 and TRBJ1-2, the full variable domain is GAGVSQSPSNKVTEKGKDVELRCDPISGHTALYWYRQSLGQGLEFLIYFQGNSAPDKSGLPSDRFSAERTGGSVSTLTIQRTQQEDSAVYLCASSHGDRVVGYTFGSGTRLTVV.

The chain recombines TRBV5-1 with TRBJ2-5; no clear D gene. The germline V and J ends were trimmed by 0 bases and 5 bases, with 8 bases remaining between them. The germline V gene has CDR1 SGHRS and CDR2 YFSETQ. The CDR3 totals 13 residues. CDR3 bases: TGCGCCAGCAGCTTGGATCTAGATGAGACCCAGTACTTC. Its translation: CASSLDLDETQYF.

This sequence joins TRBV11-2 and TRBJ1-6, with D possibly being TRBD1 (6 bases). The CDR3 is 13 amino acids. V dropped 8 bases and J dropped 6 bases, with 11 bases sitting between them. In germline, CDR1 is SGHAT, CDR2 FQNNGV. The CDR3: CASGGSGNSPLHF. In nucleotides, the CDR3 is TGTGCCAGCGGGGGCAGCGGTAATTCACCCCTCCACTTT.

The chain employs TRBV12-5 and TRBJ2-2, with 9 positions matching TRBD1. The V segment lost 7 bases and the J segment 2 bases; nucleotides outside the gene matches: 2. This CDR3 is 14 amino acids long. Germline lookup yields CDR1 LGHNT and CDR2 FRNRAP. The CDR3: CASATGGNTGELFF. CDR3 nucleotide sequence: TGTGCTAGTGCGACAGGGGGTAACACCGGGGAGCTGTTTTTT.

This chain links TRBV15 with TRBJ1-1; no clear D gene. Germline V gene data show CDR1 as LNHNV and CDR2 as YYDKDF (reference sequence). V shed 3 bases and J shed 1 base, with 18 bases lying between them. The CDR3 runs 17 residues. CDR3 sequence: CATSSRTQRQPNTEAFF. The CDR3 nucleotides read TGTGCCACCAGCAGCAGGACTCAGCGGCAACCGAACACTGAAGCTTTCTTT.

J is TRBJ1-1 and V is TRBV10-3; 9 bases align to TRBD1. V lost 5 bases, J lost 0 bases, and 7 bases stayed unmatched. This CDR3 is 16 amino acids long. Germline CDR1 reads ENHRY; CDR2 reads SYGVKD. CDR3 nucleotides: TGTGCCATCAGTCGGGACAGGGTAATTGTGAACACTGAAGCTTTCTTT. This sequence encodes CAISRDRVIVNTEAFF.

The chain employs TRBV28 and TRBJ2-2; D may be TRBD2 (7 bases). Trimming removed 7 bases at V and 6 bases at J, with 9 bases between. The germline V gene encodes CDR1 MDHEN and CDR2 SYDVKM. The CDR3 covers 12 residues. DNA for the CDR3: TGTGCCAGCATCGGGGGGCCCGGGGAGCTGTTTTTT. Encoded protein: CASIGGPGELFF.